These T cell receptor beta chains were read from a single sample in a study of human T cells and chemical hapten exposure. TCRdb passed the RACE reads through MiXCR, listing each CDR3 protein once. This table has some 330,000 distinct CDR3 sequences, around 5.5% appearing once. The sample here was whole blood, taken in connection with sensitization to the hapten diphenylcyclopropenone (DPC). These receptors all come from a woman younger than 35 with alopecia areata. Some clones in this sample may be carry-over from other donors' samples. CDR3s include the opening cysteine and the closing phenylalanine or tryptophan. D genes are given only for firm matches. Some rows have no size entry. The others give once, few or many, or a class for an expanded clone.

J,size,length,D,V,CDR3,DNA
TRBJ1-6,few,21,.,TRBV21-1,CASSKVRWMVDEGGWHSPLHF,TGTGCCAGCAGCAAAGTTCGATGGATGGTCGATGAGGGGGGCTGGCATTCACCCCTCCACTTT
TRBJ1-1,.,12,.,TRBV2,CASRAVNTEAFF,TGTGCCAGCCGTGCCGTGAACACTGAAGCTTTCTTT
TRBJ2-5,few,14,.,TRBV11-2,CASSWTPAGETQYF,TGTGCCAGCAGCTGGACTCCAGCGGGTGAGACCCAGTACTTC
TRBJ2-5,many,21,TRBD2,TRBV4-2,CASSQDPLRSGGAGKRETQYF,TGTGCCAGCAGCCAAGACCCCCTCAGGAGCGGGGGGGCCGGTAAGCGGGAGACCCAGTACTTC
TRBJ2-1,few,15,.,TRBV18,CASSPSKDSYNEQFF,TGTGCCAGCTCACCGTCGAAGGACTCCTACAATGAGCAGTTCTTC
TRBJ2-1,few,15,TRBD2,TRBV6-2/TRBV6-3,CASVETAGGPHEQFF,TGTGCCAGCGTCGAAACGGCGGGGGGGCCCCATGAGCAGTTCTTC
TRBJ2-1,.,14,.,TRBV14,CASSQARGTAEQFF,TGTGCCAGCAGCCAAGCCCGGGGGACAGCTGAGCAGTTCTTC
TRBJ2-7,many,14,TRBD2,TRBV6-1,CASERAGVSWEQYF,TGTGCCAGCGAACGAGCGGGGGTCTCTTGGGAGCAGTACTTC
TRBJ2-1,.,14,TRBD1,TRBV2,CASSWGTDYNEQFF,TGTGCCAGCAGTTGGGGGACAGACTACAATGAGCAGTTCTTC
TRBJ2-2,few,16,.,TRBV7-3,CASSLMGGHVAGELFF,TGTGCCAGCAGCCTCATGGGGGGACATGTCGCCGGGGAGCTGTTTTTT
TRBJ2-5,many,16,.,TRBV5-1,CASSLAPAGDVETQYF,TGCGCCAGCAGCTTGGCCCCGGCAGGGGACGTTGAGACCCAGTACTTC
TRBJ2-7,.,13,.,TRBV25-1,CATQDSLFYEQYF,TGTGCCACCCAGGACAGTCTCTTCTACGAGCAGTACTTC
TRBJ2-2,many,17,TRBD1,TRBV28,CASSLGLRGPSTGELFF,TGTGCCAGCAGTCTAGGACTCAGGGGGCCCAGCACCGGGGAGCTGTTTTTT
TRBJ1-1,.,17,.,TRBV28,CASSPLGGIGSNTEAFF,TGTGCCAGCAGTCCTTTAGGGGGGATCGGGTCGAACACTGAAGCTTTCTTT
TRBJ2-5,.,14,.,TRBV27,CASSSEGMQETQYF,TGTGCCAGCAGTTCAGAGGGGATGCAAGAGACCCAGTACTTC
TRBJ2-5,few,12,.,TRBV20-1,CSARPVQETQYF,TGCAGTGCTAGACCAGTCCAAGAGACCCAGTACTTC
TRBJ1-2,few,15,.,TRBV7-2,CASSPLDRSPYGYTF,TGTGCCAGCAGCCCTCTCGACAGGAGTCCTTATGGCTACACCTTC
TRBJ2-5,.,15,.,TRBV10-3,CAISEPLAHQETQYF,TGTGCCATCAGTGAGCCATTGGCTCACCAAGAGACCCAGTACTTC
TRBJ1-1,.,16,TRBD1,TRBV11-2,CASSHPQGARWVEAFF,TGTGCCAGCAGCCACCCTCAGGGGGCGCGTTGGGTTGAAGCTTTCTTT
TRBJ1-1,many,15,TRBD1,TRBV5-1,CASIRGTGGDTEAFF,TGCGCCAGCATTCGGGGGACAGGGGGCGACACTGAAGCTTTCTTT
TRBJ1-2,few,15,TRBD1,TRBV3-1,CASSQDRGRGYGYTF,TGTGCCAGCAGCCAGGACAGGGGGCGCGGCTATGGCTACACCTTC
TRBJ1-2,.,13,TRBD1,TRBV11-2,CASRRQGPYGYTF,TGTGCCAGCAGGAGACAGGGACCCTATGGCTACACCTTC
TRBJ1-1,many,18,.,TRBV6-2/TRBV6-3,CASSYSGRAASMNTEAFF,TGTGCCAGCAGTTATTCTGGGCGGGCAGCCTCCATGAACACTGAAGCTTTCTTT
TRBJ2-7,.,15,TRBD1,TRBV20-1,CSATARDRGRDEQYF,TGCAGTGCTACGGCGAGGGACAGGGGACGAGACGAGCAGTACTTC
TRBJ1-6,.,15,.,TRBV6-2/TRBV6-3,CASSYKLDYNSPLHF,TGTGCCAGCAGTTACAAGTTGGACTATAATTCACCCCTCCACTTT
TRBJ1-1,.,14,.,TRBV5-5,CASSLGGIRGEAFF,TGTGCCAGCAGCTTAGGGGGGATTCGCGGTGAAGCTTTCTTT
TRBJ2-5,.,14,.,TRBV5-1,CASSLYTPEETQYF,TGCGCCAGCAGCCTGTATACCCCAGAGGAGACCCAGTACTTC
TRBJ1-4,.,11,.,TRBV20-1,CSASPQGHPFF,TGCAGTGCTAGTCCCCAGGGACACCCGTTTTTT
TRBJ1-1,many,15,.,TRBV7-3,CASSSTSGTGTEAFF,TGTGCCAGCAGCTCCACCTCTGGGACGGGCACTGAAGCTTTCTTT
TRBJ2-1,.,17,TRBD1,TRBV12-3/TRBV12-4,CASSRDRAMTTTNEQFF,TGTGCCAGCAGTCGGGACAGGGCGATGACAACGACCAATGAGCAGTTCTTC
TRBJ2-1,many,14,.,TRBV27,CASSLRQDLNEQFF,TGTGCCAGCAGTTTAAGGCAGGACCTAAATGAGCAGTTCTTC
TRBJ1-5,few,15,.,TRBV21-1,CASSQYRAHNQPQHF,TGTGCCAGCAGCCAATACCGGGCGCACAATCAGCCCCAGCATTTT